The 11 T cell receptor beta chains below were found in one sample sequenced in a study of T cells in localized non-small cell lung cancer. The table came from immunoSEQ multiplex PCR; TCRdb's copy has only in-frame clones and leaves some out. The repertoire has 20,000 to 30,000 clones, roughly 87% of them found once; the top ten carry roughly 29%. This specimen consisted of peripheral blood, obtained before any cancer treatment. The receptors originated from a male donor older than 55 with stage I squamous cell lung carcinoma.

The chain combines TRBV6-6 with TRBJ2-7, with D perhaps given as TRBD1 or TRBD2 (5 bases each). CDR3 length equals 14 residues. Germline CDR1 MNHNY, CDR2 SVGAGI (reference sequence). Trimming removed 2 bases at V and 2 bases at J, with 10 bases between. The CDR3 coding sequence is TGTGCCAGCAGTTACGGGACGACGGCCTACGAGCAGTACTTC. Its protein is CASSYGTTAYEQYF.

CDR3 in DNA: TGTGCCAGTAGTTTCGGGGGGGATACTGAAGCTTTCTTT. This gives the protein CASSFGGDTEAFF. This chain connects TRBV19 to TRBJ1-1, with TRBD1 as a possible D gene (5 bases). V lost 5 bases and J lost 5, with 12 bases in between. Germline assignment: CDR1 LNHDA and CDR2 SQIVND (reference sequence). The CDR3 sequence is 13 residues long.

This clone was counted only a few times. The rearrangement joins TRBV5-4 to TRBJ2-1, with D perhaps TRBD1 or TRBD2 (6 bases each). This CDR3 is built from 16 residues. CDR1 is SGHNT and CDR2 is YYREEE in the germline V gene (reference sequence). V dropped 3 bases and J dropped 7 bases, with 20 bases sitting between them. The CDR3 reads CASSWDGGLNVNEQFF. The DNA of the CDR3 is TGTGCCAGCAGCTGGGACGGGGGCCTGAACGTGAATGAGCAGTTCTTC.

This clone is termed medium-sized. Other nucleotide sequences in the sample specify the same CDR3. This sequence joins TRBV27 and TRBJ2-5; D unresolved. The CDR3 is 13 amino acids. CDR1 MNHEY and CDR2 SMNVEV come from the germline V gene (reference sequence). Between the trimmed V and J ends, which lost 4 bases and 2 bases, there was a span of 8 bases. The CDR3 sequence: CASSSRWQETQYF. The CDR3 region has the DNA TGTGCCAGCAGTTCTAGATGGCAAGAGACCCAGTACTTC.

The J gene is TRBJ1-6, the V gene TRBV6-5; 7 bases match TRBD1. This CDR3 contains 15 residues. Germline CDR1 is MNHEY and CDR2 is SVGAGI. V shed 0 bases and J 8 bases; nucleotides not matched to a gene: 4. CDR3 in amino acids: CASSYSFQGDSPLHF. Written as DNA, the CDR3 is TGTGCCAGCAGTTACTCGTTCCAGGGGGATTCACCCCTCCACTTT.

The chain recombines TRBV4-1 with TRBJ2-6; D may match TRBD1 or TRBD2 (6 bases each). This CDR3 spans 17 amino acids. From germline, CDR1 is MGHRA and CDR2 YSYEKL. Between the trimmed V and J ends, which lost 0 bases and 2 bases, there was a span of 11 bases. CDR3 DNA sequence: TGCGCCAGCAGCCAAGATCGAGGGGGGACTGGGGCCAACGTCCTGACTTTC. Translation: CASSQDRGGTGANVLTF.

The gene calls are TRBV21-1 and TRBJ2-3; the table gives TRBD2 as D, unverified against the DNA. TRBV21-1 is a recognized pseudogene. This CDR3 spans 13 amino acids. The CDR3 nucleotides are TGTGCCAGCAGCAAAGATTCGGGGAATACGCAGTATTTT. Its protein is CASSKDSGNTQYF.

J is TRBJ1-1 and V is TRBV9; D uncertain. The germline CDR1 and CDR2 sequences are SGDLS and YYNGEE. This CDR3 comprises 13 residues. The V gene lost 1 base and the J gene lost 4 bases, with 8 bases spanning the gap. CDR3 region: CASSVRKGTEAFF. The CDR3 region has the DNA TGTGCCAGCAGCGTACGGAAGGGCACTGAAGCTTTCTTT.

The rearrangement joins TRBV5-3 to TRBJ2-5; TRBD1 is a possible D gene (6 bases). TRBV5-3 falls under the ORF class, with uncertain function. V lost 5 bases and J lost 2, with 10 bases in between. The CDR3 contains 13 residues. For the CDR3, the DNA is TGTGCCAGAAGAATCGGACAGCAAGAGACCCAGTACTTC. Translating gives CARRIGQQETQYF.

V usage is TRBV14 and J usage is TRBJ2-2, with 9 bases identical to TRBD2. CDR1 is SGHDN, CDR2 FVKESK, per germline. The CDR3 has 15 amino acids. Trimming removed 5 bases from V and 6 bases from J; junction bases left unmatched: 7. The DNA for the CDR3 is TGTGCCAGCAGCGCGATGGGACTAGCAGCCGGGGAGCTGTTTTTT. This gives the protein CASSAMGLAAGELFF. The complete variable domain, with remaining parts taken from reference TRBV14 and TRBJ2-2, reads EAGVTQFPSHSVIEKGQTVTLRCDPISGHDNLYWYRRVMGKEIKFLLHFVKESKQDESGMPNNRFLAERTGGTYSTLKVQPAELEDSGVYFCASSAMGLAAGELFFGEGSRLTVL.

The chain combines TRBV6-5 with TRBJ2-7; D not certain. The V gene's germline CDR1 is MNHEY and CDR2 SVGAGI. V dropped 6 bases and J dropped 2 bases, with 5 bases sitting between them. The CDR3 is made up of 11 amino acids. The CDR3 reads CASRFTYEQYF. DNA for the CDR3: TGTGCCAGCAGATTCACCTACGAGCAGTACTTC.